The TCR beta chain under discussion was sequenced for a study of blood T cell repertoires in COVID-19. Background on the study: From the United States, Italy and Spain came samples of acute and convalescent COVID-19. From T cells, B-cell-depleted T cells, or PBMCs came the material, which was cDNA or gDNA.

Measured with immunoSEQ multiplex PCR; TCRdb has only the in-frame clones, and not every one. The table records about 210,000 clones, approximately 86% of them present only once. V lost 8 bases, J lost 11 bases, and 6 bases stayed unmatched. Germline CDR1 MNHEY, CDR2 SVGAGI. The CDR3 runs 13 residues. The gene calls are TRBV6-5 and TRBJ1-6; 10 bases match TRBD1. Sequencing input: peripheral blood. The clonotype comes from a man between 60 and 75 years old with acute or convalescent COVID-19. The CDR3 is CASRGQGLAPLHF. The CDR3, as DNA: TGTGCCAGCCGGGGACAGGGGCTAGCACCCCTCCACTTT.